This entry is about one T cell receptor (beta chain). Its cognate antigen is unknown. This sample is drawn from a study of beta chain features in type 1 diabetes. Whole-study results and caveats: A definitive answer on HLA type influencing TCRB rearrangement was not reached here. Shortening of TCRB CDR3s, moderate but significant, appeared in all four CD4+ subsets of Type 1 diabetes patients.

Based on CD45RO/CCR7/CD25/CD127/CD95/CD27, CD4+ regulatory, stem cell-like memory, naive and central memory cells were sorted. Sequencing targeted expressed TCRB transcripts, as all isolated RNA had been reverse transcribed. Naive, central memory and regulatory T cell samples came to a mean of approximately 3.3 million reads. Profiled with immunoSEQ multiplex PCR; TCRdb holds only in-frame clones, not every one. The data contain under 850,000 clones, under 15% of them singletons. Trimming removed 2 bases from V and 7 bases from J, with 5 bases in between. This CDR3 has 11 residues. The germline gives CDR1 GTSNPN, CDR2 SVGIG (reference sequence).

The rearrangement uses TRBV30 and TRBJ1-4; unclear D gene. Sequenced sample: naive CD4+ T cells from blood. The TCR comes from a man younger than 35 with type 1 diabetes. The CDR3 reads CAWSRPEKLFF. CDR3 coding DNA: TGTGCCTGGAGTCGGCCTGAAAAACTGTTTTTT.